This T cell receptor beta chain is drawn from a study of CXCR4 blockade with PD-1 therapy in pancreatic cancer. Study conclusions and caveats: Sequencing covered TCRbeta chains only, not alpha chains. Tumor clonality averaged about 0.15 versus 0.049 in healthy blood, not predicting survival. More frequent amino acid clones had more nucleotide rearrangements, suggesting convergent selection.

Generated by immunoSEQ multiplex PCR, the TCRdb table keeps only in-frame clones and is missing some. The sample carries approximately 18,000 clones, 72% recorded once. To note about this clone: Its matching antigen is unknown.

Patients who provided the archived tumor blocks had not received neoadjuvant therapy before surgery. The CDR3 consists of 15 residues. The germline CDR1 and CDR2 sequences are LNHDA and SQIVND (reference sequence). V trimming: 7 bases; J trimming: 7 bases; junction bases outside the gene matches: 8. The source material was tumor tissue. This TCR was sampled from a human donor with pancreatic ductal adenocarcinoma. The J gene is TRBJ2-2, the V gene TRBV19; the match to TRBD2 covers 11 bases. The CDR3, as DNA: TGTGCCAGTACCCGACTAGCGGGGAACTACGGGGAGCTGTTTTTT. Its translation: CASTRLAGNYGELFF. The whole variable domain, filled in from reference TRBV19 and TRBJ2-2, reads DGGITQSPKYLFRKEGQNVTLSCEQNLNHDAMYWYRQDPGQGLRLIYYSQIVNDFQKGDIAEGYSVSREKKESFPLTVTSAQKNPTAFYLCASTRLAGNYGELFFGEGSRLTVL.